A selection of T cell receptor beta chains follows, all from one sample in a study of T cell responses to AZD1222 COVID-19 vaccine. TCRdb keeps only in-frame clones here, not all; method: immunoSEQ multiplex PCR. The sample has about 73,000 clones, around 88% seen once; the top ten hold about 20%. The starting material was peripheral blood, obtained on day 0 of AZD1222 vaccination. Receptors originate from an adult in good health. Both conserved end residues are part of each CDR3. D genes are given only for firm matches. A clone size is listed for some rows: how often the clone was seen (once, few, many), or a class if it is expanded.

cdr3_aa: CASSSDRLNTEAFF
cdr3_nt: TGTGCCAGCAGTTCAGACAGGCTGAACACTGAAGCTTTCTTT
j_call: TRBJ1-1
v_call: TRBV7-9
d_call: NA
clone_size: few

cdr3_aa: CASSPDGGQRLTGELFF
cdr3_nt: TGTGCCAGCTCACCAGACGGGGGTCAGAGGTTAACCGGGGAGCTGTTTTTT
j_call: TRBJ2-2
v_call: TRBV18
d_call: NA
clone_size: once

cdr3_aa: CASQGDRETQYF
cdr3_nt: TGCGCCAGCCAGGGGGATCGAGAGACCCAGTACTTC
j_call: TRBJ2-5
v_call: TRBV4-1
d_call: TRBD1
clone_size: NA

cdr3_aa: CASSVGPTYEQYF
cdr3_nt: TGTGCCAGCAGTGTAGGCCCGACCTACGAGCAGTACTTC
j_call: TRBJ2-7
v_call: TRBV2
d_call: NA
clone_size: once

cdr3_aa: CASSVKVGQGAFGNTIYF
cdr3_nt: TGTGCCAGCAGCGTAAAGGTTGGACAGGGGGCATTTGGAAACACCATATATTTT
j_call: TRBJ1-3
v_call: TRBV9
d_call: TRBD1
clone_size: NA

cdr3_aa: CASSATSGGTEQFF
cdr3_nt: TGTGCCAGCAGCGCGACTAGCGGGGGGACCGAGCAGTTCTTC
j_call: TRBJ2-1
v_call: TRBV9
d_call: TRBD2
clone_size: NA

cdr3_aa: CASSLALRVGELFF
cdr3_nt: TGTGCCAGCAGCTTAGCGCTCCGGGTCGGGGAGCTGTTTTTT
j_call: TRBJ2-2
v_call: TRBV7-2
d_call: NA
clone_size: NA

cdr3_aa: CASKETDYNEQFF
cdr3_nt: TGTGCCAGCAAGGAGACAGACTACAATGAGCAGTTCTTC
j_call: TRBJ2-1
v_call: TRBV27
d_call: NA
clone_size: NA

cdr3_aa: CASSLAAGRGDTQYF
cdr3_nt: TGTGCCAGCAGCTTAGCGGCAGGGAGAGGGGATACGCAGTATTTT
j_call: TRBJ2-3
v_call: TRBV7-9
d_call: NA
clone_size: NA

cdr3_aa: CASSPAASGTPDTQYF
cdr3_nt: TGTGCCAGCAGCCCGGCGGCTAGCGGCACCCCAGATACGCAGTATTTT
j_call: TRBJ2-3
v_call: TRBV3-1/TRBV3-2
d_call: TRBD2
clone_size: once

cdr3_aa: CASSLGHASYEQYF
cdr3_nt: TGCGCCAGCAGCTTGGGGCATGCTTCCTACGAGCAGTACTTC
j_call: TRBJ2-7
v_call: TRBV5-1
d_call: NA
clone_size: NA

cdr3_aa: CASSLGQGANNEKLFF
cdr3_nt: TGTGCCAGCAGCCTAGGACAGGGGGCTAATAATGAAAAACTGTTTTTT
j_call: TRBJ1-4
v_call: TRBV7-9
d_call: TRBD1
clone_size: NA

cdr3_aa: CASSLDPASYEQYF
cdr3_nt: TGTGCCAGCAGCTTAGACCCAGCCTCCTACGAGCAGTACTTC
j_call: TRBJ2-7
v_call: TRBV11-3
d_call: NA
clone_size: NA

cdr3_aa: CASRRAQGREKLFF
cdr3_nt: TGTGCCAGCAGGAGGGCTCAGGGACGGGAAAAACTGTTTTTT
j_call: TRBJ1-4
v_call: TRBV28
d_call: NA
clone_size: NA

cdr3_aa: CASSPMGGRFYNEQFF
cdr3_nt: TGTGCCAGCAGTCCTATGGGGGGCAGGTTTTACAATGAGCAGTTCTTC
j_call: TRBJ2-1
v_call: TRBV7-9
d_call: NA
clone_size: NA

cdr3_aa: CASSIEQGIGGELFF
cdr3_nt: TGTGCCAGTAGTATAGAGCAGGGGATCGGCGGGGAGCTGTTTTTT
j_call: TRBJ2-2
v_call: TRBV19
d_call: NA
clone_size: NA

cdr3_aa: CASSQDSGGPGDEQYF
cdr3_nt: TGCGCCAGCAGCCAAGACTCGGGAGGGCCGGGGGACGAGCAGTACTTC
j_call: TRBJ2-7
v_call: TRBV4-1
d_call: TRBD2
clone_size: NA

cdr3_aa: CATNRGRSGTEAFF
cdr3_nt: TGTGCCACCAACAGGGGTCGTTCAGGCACTGAAGCTTTCTTT
j_call: TRBJ1-1
v_call: TRBV15
d_call: TRBD1
clone_size: NA

cdr3_aa: CASSLDRVTGEYGYTF
cdr3_nt: TGTGCCAGCAGCTTGGATAGGGTGACAGGGGAATATGGCTACACCTTC
j_call: TRBJ1-2
v_call: TRBV5-6
d_call: TRBD1
clone_size: once

cdr3_aa: CASSPYGPKDEQYF
cdr3_nt: TGTGCCAGCAGTCCCTATGGGCCCAAGGACGAGCAGTACTTC
j_call: TRBJ2-7
v_call: TRBV27
d_call: NA
clone_size: NA

cdr3_aa: CASSQDSISGANVLTF
cdr3_nt: TGTGCCAGCAGCCAAGACAGCATCTCTGGGGCCAACGTCCTGACTTTC
j_call: TRBJ2-6
v_call: TRBV3-1/TRBV3-2
d_call: NA
clone_size: NA

cdr3_aa: CASSYRDRNHGYTF
cdr3_nt: TGTGCCAGCAGTTACCGAGACAGGAATCATGGCTACACCTTC
j_call: TRBJ1-2
v_call: TRBV27
d_call: NA
clone_size: few

cdr3_aa: CASSQGGPWEQYF
cdr3_nt: TGTGCCAGCAGCCAAGGAGGGCCGTGGGAGCAGTACTTC
j_call: TRBJ2-7
v_call: TRBV14
d_call: NA
clone_size: NA

cdr3_aa: CASSLQGASYNEQFF
cdr3_nt: TGTGCCAGCAGCCTACAGGGGGCCTCCTACAATGAGCAGTTCTTC
j_call: TRBJ2-1
v_call: TRBV6-2/TRBV6-3
d_call: TRBD1
clone_size: NA

cdr3_aa: CASSPGTGFLSGNTIYF
cdr3_nt: TGTGCCAGCAGCCCCGGGACAGGGTTTCTGTCTGGAAACACCATATATTTT
j_call: TRBJ1-3
v_call: TRBV4-2
d_call: TRBD1
clone_size: NA

cdr3_aa: CASSSRGGLAEETQYF
cdr3_nt: TGTGCCAGCAGTTCCCGGGGAGGACTAGCGGAAGAGACCCAGTACTTC
j_call: TRBJ2-5
v_call: TRBV27
d_call: TRBD2
clone_size: NA

cdr3_aa: CAISDGGINYGYTF
cdr3_nt: TGTGCCATCAGTGATGGAGGGATTAACTATGGCTACACCTTC
j_call: TRBJ1-2
v_call: TRBV10-3
d_call: NA
clone_size: NA

cdr3_aa: CASSSQRGGTDTQYF
cdr3_nt: TGTGCCAGCAGCTCCCAGCGGGGGGGCACAGATACGCAGTATTTT
j_call: TRBJ2-3
v_call: TRBV7-3
d_call: TRBD2
clone_size: NA

cdr3_aa: CASRRAGVSYEQYF
cdr3_nt: TGTGCCAGCCGACGAGCGGGGGTCTCCTACGAGCAGTACTTC
j_call: TRBJ2-7
v_call: TRBV2
d_call: TRBD2
clone_size: NA

cdr3_aa: CASSLERLAGNQETQYF
cdr3_nt: TGTGCCAGCAGCCTAGAACGACTAGCGGGGAATCAAGAGACCCAGTACTTC
j_call: TRBJ2-5
v_call: TRBV3-1/TRBV3-2
d_call: TRBD2
clone_size: once

cdr3_aa: CASSLDSGNQPQHF
cdr3_nt: TGTGCCAGCAGCTTAGATTCGGGGAATCAGCCCCAGCATTTT
j_call: TRBJ1-5
v_call: TRBV11-2
d_call: NA
clone_size: NA

cdr3_aa: CASSLFPGQGLLFF
cdr3_nt: TGTGCCAGCAGCCTATTCCCGGGACAGGGTCTACTGTTTTTT
j_call: TRBJ2-2
v_call: TRBV11-2
d_call: TRBD1
clone_size: few

cdr3_aa: CASSFTGGQPQHF
cdr3_nt: TGTGCCAGCAGTTTTACAGGGGGTCAGCCCCAGCATTTT
j_call: TRBJ1-5
v_call: TRBV12-3/TRBV12-4
d_call: TRBD1
clone_size: NA

cdr3_aa: CASSYGRQGDYGYTF
cdr3_nt: TGTGCCAGCAGTTACGGGAGACAGGGGGACTATGGCTACACCTTC
j_call: TRBJ1-2
v_call: TRBV6-5
d_call: TRBD1
clone_size: NA

cdr3_aa: CASTGEHGYTF
cdr3_nt: TGTGCCAGCACGGGAGAGCATGGCTACACCTTC
j_call: TRBJ1-2
v_call: TRBV6-5
d_call: NA
clone_size: NA

cdr3_aa: CASSSPGSGNRYEQYF
cdr3_nt: TGTGCCAGTAGTTCACCAGGTAGCGGGAATCGGTACGAGCAGTACTTC
j_call: TRBJ2-7
v_call: TRBV19
d_call: TRBD2
clone_size: NA

cdr3_aa: CASARRNSPLHF
cdr3_nt: TGTGCCAGCGCACGCAGGAATTCACCCCTCCACTTT
j_call: TRBJ1-6
v_call: TRBV2
d_call: NA
clone_size: NA

cdr3_aa: CASRGHLPPYEQYF
cdr3_nt: TGCGCCAGCAGAGGACATCTTCCCCCCTACGAGCAGTACTTC
j_call: TRBJ2-7
v_call: TRBV5-1
d_call: NA
clone_size: NA

cdr3_aa: CASSPRGAQDTGELFF
cdr3_nt: TGTGCCAGCAGCCCCCGAGGGGCGCAGGACACCGGGGAGCTGTTTTTT
j_call: TRBJ2-2
v_call: TRBV7-9
d_call: NA
clone_size: NA

cdr3_aa: CASTLGNIAGELFF
cdr3_nt: TGCGCCAGCACGTTAGGGAATATCGCCGGGGAGCTGTTTTTT
j_call: TRBJ2-2
v_call: TRBV5-1
d_call: NA
clone_size: NA

cdr3_aa: CASSYSTGASEQYF
cdr3_nt: TGTGCCAGCAGTTACTCAACAGGGGCAAGCGAGCAGTACTTC
j_call: TRBJ2-7
v_call: TRBV6-5
d_call: TRBD1
clone_size: NA

cdr3_aa: CASSRDRGGEKLFF
cdr3_nt: TGTGCCAGCAGCCGCGACAGGGGGGGCGAAAAACTGTTTTTT
j_call: TRBJ1-4
v_call: TRBV6-5
d_call: TRBD1
clone_size: NA

cdr3_aa: CASTEGPNRVSNQPQHF
cdr3_nt: TGTGCCAGCACCGAAGGACCTAACAGGGTTAGCAATCAGCCCCAGCATTTT
j_call: TRBJ1-5
v_call: TRBV28
d_call: NA
clone_size: NA

cdr3_aa: CASSPGGAYSATNEKLFF
cdr3_nt: TGTGCCAGCAGCCCAGGGGGCGCGTACTCCGCAACTAATGAAAAACTGTTTTTT
j_call: TRBJ1-4
v_call: TRBV3-1/TRBV3-2
d_call: TRBD1
clone_size: NA

cdr3_aa: CASSYDRSSYNSPLHF
cdr3_nt: TGTGCCAGCAGTTACGACAGGAGCTCCTATAATTCACCCCTCCACTTT
j_call: TRBJ1-6
v_call: TRBV6-6
d_call: NA
clone_size: NA

cdr3_aa: CASRPGREKLFF
cdr3_nt: TGTGCCAGTCGTCCAGGGCGGGAAAAACTGTTTTTT
j_call: TRBJ1-4
v_call: TRBV12-3/TRBV12-4
d_call: NA
clone_size: NA

cdr3_aa: CASSFRDSYNEQFF
cdr3_nt: TGTGCCAGCAGTTTCAGGGACAGCTACAATGAGCAGTTCTTC
j_call: TRBJ2-1
v_call: TRBV27
d_call: TRBD1
clone_size: NA

cdr3_aa: CASSREGSSTDTQYF
cdr3_nt: TGTGCCAGCAGCCGTGAGGGCTCTAGCACAGATACGCAGTATTTT
j_call: TRBJ2-3
v_call: TRBV28
d_call: NA
clone_size: NA

cdr3_aa: CASSSTDSYEQYF
cdr3_nt: TGTGCCAGCAGCTCGACCGACAGTTACGAGCAGTACTTC
j_call: TRBJ2-7
v_call: TRBV27
d_call: NA
clone_size: NA

cdr3_aa: CASRGQAEGQPQHF
cdr3_nt: TGTGCCAGCAGAGGACAGGCGGAGGGCCAGCCCCAGCATTTT
j_call: TRBJ1-5
v_call: TRBV28
d_call: TRBD1
clone_size: NA

cdr3_aa: CASSITSGIDTQYF
cdr3_nt: TGTGCCAGCAGCATAACTAGCGGGATTGATACGCAGTATTTT
j_call: TRBJ2-3
v_call: TRBV7-3
d_call: TRBD2
clone_size: NA